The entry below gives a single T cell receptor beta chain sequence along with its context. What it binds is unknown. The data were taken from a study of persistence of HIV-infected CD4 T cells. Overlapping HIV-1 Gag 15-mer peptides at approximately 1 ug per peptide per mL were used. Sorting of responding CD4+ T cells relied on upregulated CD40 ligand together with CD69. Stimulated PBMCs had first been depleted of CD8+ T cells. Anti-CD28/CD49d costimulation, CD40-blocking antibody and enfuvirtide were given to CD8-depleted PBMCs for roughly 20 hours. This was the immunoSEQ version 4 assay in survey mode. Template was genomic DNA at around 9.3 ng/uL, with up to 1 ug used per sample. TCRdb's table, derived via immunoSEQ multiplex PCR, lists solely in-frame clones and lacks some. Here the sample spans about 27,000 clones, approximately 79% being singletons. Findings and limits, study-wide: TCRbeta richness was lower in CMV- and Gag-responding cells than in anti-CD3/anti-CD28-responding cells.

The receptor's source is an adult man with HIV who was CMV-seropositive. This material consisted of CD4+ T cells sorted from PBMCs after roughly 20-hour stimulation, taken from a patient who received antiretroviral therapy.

The CDR3 loop is CASTAGQFSGANVLTF. CDR3 coding DNA: TGTGCCAGTACCGCCGGACAGTTCTCTGGGGCCAACGTCCTGACTTTC. This chain links TRBV19 with TRBJ2-6; D perhaps matches TRBD1 (6 bases). The CDR3 runs 16 residues. Germline CDR1 and CDR2: LNHDA and SQIVND (reference sequence). Trimming stripped 7 bases from V and 0 bases from J, with 13 bases between.